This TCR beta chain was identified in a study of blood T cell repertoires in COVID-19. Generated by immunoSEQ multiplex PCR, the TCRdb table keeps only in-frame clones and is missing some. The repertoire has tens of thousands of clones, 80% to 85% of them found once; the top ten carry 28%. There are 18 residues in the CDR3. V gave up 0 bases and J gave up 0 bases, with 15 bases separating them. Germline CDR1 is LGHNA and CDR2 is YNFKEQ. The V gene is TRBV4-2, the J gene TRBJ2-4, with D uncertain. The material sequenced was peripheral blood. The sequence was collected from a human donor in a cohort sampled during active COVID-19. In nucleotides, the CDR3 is TGTGCCAGCAGCCAAGATACCGACATCGGTCTAGCCAAAAACATTCAGTACTTC. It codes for CASSQDTDIGLAKNIQYF.